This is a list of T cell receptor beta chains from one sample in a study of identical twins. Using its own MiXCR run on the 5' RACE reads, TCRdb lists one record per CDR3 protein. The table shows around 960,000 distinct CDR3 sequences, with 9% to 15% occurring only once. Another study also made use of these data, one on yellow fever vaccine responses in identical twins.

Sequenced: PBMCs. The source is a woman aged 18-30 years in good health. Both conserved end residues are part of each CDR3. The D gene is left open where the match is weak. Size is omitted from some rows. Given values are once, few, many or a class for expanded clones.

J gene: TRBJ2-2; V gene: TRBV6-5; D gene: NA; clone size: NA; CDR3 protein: CAIRVAGELFF; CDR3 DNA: TGTGCCATAAGGGTGGCCGGGGAGCTGTTTTTT
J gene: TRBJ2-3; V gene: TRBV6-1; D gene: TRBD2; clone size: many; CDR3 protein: CASRLAGVSTDTQYF; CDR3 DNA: TGTGCCAGTAGACTAGCGGGAGTTAGCACAGATACGCAGTATTTT
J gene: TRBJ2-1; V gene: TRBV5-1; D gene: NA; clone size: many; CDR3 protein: CASGGTVLNEQFF; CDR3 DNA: TGCGCCAGCGGAGGTACCGTCCTCAATGAGCAGTTCTTC
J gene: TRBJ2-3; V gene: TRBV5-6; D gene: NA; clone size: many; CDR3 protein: CASSTTGSTDTQYF; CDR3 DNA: TGTGCCAGCAGTACGACGGGGAGCACAGATACGCAGTATTTT
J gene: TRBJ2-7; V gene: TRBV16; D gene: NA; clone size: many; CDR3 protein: CASSRNGNYEQYF; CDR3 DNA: TGTGCCAGCAGCCGGAACGGGAACTACGAGCAGTACTTC
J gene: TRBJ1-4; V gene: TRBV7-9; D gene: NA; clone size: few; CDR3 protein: CASSLSPEKLFF; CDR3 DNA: TGTGCCAGCAGTCTGAGTCCGGAAAAACTGTTTTTT
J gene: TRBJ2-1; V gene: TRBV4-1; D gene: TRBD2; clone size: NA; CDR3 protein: CASSGGGRDEQFF; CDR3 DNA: TGCGCCAGCAGCGGGGGGGGACGCGATGAGCAGTTCTTC
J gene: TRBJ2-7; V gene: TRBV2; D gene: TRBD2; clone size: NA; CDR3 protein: CASSEAASGGYEQYF; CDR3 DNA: TGTGCCAGCAGTGAAGCGGCTAGCGGGGGCTACGAGCAGTACTTC
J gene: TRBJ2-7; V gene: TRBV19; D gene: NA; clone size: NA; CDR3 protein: CASSPRAREMYF; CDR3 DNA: TGTGCCAGTAGTCCCCGGGCCAGGGAGATGTACTTC
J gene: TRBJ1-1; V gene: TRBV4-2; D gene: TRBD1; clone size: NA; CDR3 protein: CASSIGQGANMNTEAFF; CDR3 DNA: TGTGCCAGCAGCATCGGACAGGGGGCAAACATGAACACTGAAGCTTTCTTT
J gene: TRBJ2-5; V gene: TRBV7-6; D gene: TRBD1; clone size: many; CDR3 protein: CASRGDSQETQYF; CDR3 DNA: TGTGCCAGCAGAGGGGACAGCCAAGAGACCCAGTACTTC
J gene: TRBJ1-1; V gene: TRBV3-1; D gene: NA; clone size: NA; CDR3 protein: CASSQDRGQRAFF; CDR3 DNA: TGTGCCAGCAGCCAAGATAGAGGGCAGCGTGCTTTCTTT
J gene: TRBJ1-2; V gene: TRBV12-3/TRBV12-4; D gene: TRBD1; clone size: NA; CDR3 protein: CASSRTGIDYGYTF; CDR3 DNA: TGTGCCAGCAGTCGGACAGGGATCGACTATGGCTACACCTTC
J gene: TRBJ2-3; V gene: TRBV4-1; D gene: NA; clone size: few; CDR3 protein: CASSKPRISTDTQYF; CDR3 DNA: TGCGCCAGCAGCAAACCCAGAATTAGCACAGATACGCAGTATTTT
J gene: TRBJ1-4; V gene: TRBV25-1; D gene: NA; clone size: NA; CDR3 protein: CASSELGPGEKLFF; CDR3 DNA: TGTGCCAGCAGTGAATTGGGTCCTGGTGAAAAACTGTTTTTT
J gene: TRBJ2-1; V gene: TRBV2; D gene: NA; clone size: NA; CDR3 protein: CASSSEVGWGYNEQFF; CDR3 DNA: TGTGCCAGCAGTAGTGAAGTAGGGTGGGGGTACAATGAGCAGTTCTTC
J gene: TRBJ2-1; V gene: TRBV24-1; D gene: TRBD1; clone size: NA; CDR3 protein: CATSGKTGGNQFF; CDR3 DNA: TGTGCCACCAGTGGCAAGACAGGGGGCAATCAGTTCTTC
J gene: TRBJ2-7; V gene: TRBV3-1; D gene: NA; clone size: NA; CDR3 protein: CASSQEWRLGTYEQYF; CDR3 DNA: TGTGCCAGCAGCCAAGAATGGAGGCTAGGGACCTACGAGCAGTACTTC
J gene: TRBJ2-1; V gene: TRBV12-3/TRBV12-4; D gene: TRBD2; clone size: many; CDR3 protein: CASGGLAGYNEQFF; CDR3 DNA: TGTGCCAGCGGCGGACTAGCGGGCTACAATGAGCAGTTCTTC
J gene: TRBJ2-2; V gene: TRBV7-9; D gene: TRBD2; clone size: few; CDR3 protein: CASSPTSGRETGELFF; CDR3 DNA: TGTGCCAGCAGCCCTACTAGCGGGAGGGAAACCGGGGAGCTGTTTTTT
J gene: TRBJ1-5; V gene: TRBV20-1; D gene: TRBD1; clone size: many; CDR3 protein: CSAPDSRDREQPQHF; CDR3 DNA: TGCAGTGCCCCCGATAGCCGGGACAGGGAACAGCCCCAGCATTTT
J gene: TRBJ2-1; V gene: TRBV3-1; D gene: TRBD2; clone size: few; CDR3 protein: CASSQSSGRSGRGDEQFF; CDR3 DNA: TGTGCCAGCAGCCAAAGCTCCGGGCGGAGCGGGAGAGGCGATGAGCAGTTCTTC
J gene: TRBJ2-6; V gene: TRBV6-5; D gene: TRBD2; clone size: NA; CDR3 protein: CASSLGLATGANVLTF; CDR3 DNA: TGTGCCAGCAGTTTAGGACTAGCGACCGGGGCCAACGTCCTGACTTTC
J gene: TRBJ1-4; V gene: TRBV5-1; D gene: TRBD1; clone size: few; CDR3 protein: CASSSTGAELFF; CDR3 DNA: TGCGCCAGCAGCTCCACAGGGGCAGAACTGTTTTTT
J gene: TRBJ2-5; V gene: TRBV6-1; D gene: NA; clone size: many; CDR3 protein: CASSPHFTAARETQYF; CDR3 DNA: TGTGCCAGCAGTCCCCATTTTACGGCCGCCCGGGAGACCCAGTACTTC
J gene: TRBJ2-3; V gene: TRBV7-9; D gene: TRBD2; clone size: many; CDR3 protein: CASSLLAGGTTDTQYF; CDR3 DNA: TGTGCCAGCAGCTTACTGGCGGGGGGGACCACAGATACGCAGTATTTT
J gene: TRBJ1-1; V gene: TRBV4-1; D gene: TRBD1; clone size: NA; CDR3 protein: CASSQRQGTEAFF; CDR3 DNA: TGCGCCAGCAGCCAAAGACAGGGGACTGAAGCTTTCTTT
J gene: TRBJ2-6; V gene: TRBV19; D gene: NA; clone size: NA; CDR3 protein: CASSMINRVTGANVLTF; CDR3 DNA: TGTGCCAGTAGTATGATAAACAGGGTGACTGGGGCCAACGTCCTGACTTTC
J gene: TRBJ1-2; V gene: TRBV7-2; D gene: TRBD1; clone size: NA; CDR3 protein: CASSLAHGQGYGYTF; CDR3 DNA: TGTGCCAGCAGCTTAGCCCACGGACAGGGCTATGGCTACACCTTC
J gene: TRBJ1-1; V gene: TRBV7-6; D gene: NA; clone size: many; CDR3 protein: CASSLGAVGYNTEAFF; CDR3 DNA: TGTGCCAGCAGCTTAGGGGCAGTAGGGTATAACACTGAAGCTTTCTTT
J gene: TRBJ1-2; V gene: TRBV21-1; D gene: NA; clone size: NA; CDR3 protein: CASSKVECSNYGYTF; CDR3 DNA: TGTGCCAGCAGCAAAGTAGAATGTTCTAACTATGGCTACACCTTC
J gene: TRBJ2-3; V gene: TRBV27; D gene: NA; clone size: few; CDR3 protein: CASSFGDASTDTQYF; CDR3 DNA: TGTGCCAGCAGTTTTGGGGACGCGAGCACAGATACGCAGTATTTT
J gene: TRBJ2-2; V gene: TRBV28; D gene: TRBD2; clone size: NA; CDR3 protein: CASSLPSGANTGELFF; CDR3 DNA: TGTGCCAGCAGTTTACCTAGCGGGGCGAACACCGGGGAGCTGTTTTTT
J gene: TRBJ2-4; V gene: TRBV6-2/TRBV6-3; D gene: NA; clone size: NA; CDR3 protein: CASSYRTGDKNIQYF; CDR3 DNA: TGTGCCAGCAGTTACAGAACTGGGGACAAAAACATTCAGTACTTC
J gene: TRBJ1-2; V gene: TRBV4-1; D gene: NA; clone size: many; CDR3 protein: CASSQDGGGRDYGYTF; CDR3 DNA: TGCGCCAGCAGCCAAGATGGCGGGGGCCGGGACTATGGCTACACCTTC
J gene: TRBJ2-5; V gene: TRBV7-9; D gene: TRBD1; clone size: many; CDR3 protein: CASSSDRVKETQYF; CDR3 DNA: TGTGCCAGCAGCTCGGACAGGGTGAAAGAGACCCAGTACTTC
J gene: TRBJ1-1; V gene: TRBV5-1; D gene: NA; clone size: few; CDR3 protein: CASSFQSNTEAFF; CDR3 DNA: TGCGCCAGCAGCTTTCAGAGTAACACTGAAGCTTTCTTT
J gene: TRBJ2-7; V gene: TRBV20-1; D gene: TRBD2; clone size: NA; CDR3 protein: CSAHLGTSGSIEEQYF; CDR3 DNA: TGCAGTGCCCATCTCGGGACTAGCGGGAGTATAGAAGAGCAGTACTTC
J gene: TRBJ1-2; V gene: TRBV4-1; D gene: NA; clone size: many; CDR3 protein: CASSQDPGEYGYTF; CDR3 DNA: TGCGCCAGCAGCCAGGACCCAGGGGAGTATGGCTACACCTTC
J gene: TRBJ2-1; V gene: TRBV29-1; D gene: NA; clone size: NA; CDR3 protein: CSVEDLGRNEQFF; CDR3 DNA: TGCAGCGTTGAAGATCTAGGACGGAATGAGCAGTTCTTC
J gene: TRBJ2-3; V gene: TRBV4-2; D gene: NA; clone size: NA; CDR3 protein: CASSQDQVLAPDTQYF; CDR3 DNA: TGTGCCAGCAGCCAAGATCAAGTACTAGCTCCAGATACGCAGTATTTT
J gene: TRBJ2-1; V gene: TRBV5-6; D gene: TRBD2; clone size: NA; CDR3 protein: CASSSLPGTSSNEQFF; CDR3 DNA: TGTGCCAGCAGCTCCCTCCCCGGGACTAGCTCCAATGAGCAGTTCTTC
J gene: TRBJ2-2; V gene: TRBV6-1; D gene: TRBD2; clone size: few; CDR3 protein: CASSGTSYTGELFF; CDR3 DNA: TGTGCCAGCAGTGGGACTAGCTACACCGGGGAGCTGTTTTTT
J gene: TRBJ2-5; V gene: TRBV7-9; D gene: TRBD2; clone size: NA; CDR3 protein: CASSQTGGIKETQYF; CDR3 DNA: TGTGCCAGCAGCCAGACGGGGGGGATTAAAGAGACCCAGTACTTC
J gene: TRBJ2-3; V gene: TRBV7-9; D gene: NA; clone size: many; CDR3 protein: CASSTTDTQYF; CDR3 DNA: TGTGCCAGCAGTACCACAGATACGCAGTATTTT
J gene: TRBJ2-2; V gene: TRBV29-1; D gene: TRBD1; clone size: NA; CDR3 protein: CSVGQGLDTGELFF; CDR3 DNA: TGCAGCGTTGGACAGGGGCTGGACACCGGGGAGCTGTTTTTT